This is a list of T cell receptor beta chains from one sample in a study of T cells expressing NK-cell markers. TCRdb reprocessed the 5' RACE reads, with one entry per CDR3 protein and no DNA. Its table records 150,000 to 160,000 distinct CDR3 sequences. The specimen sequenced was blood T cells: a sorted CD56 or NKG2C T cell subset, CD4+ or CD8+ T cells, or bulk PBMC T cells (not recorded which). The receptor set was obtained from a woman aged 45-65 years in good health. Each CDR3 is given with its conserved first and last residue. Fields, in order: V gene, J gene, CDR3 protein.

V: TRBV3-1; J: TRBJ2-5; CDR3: CASSQGTSGEQETQYF
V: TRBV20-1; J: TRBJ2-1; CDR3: CSAKGLVYNEQFF
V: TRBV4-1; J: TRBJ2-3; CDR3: CASSPPGTKGTDTQYF
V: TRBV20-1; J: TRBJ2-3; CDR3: CSARDILGQDTDTQYF
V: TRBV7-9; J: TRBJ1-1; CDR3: CAGRGARNTEAFF
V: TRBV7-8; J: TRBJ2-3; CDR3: CASSFFFTEGGTDTQYF
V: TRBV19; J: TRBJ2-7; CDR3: CASSIMTTGSNEQYF
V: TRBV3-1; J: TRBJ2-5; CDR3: CASSLLGRARDQETQYF
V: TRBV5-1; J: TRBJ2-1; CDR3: CASSLEPGPFNEQFF
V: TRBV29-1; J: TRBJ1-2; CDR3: CSVDWGGGYTF
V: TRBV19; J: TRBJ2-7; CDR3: CASSIGNYEQYF
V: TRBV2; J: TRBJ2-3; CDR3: CASSGVRAASTDTQYF
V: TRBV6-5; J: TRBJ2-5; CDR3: CASPPCSETQYF
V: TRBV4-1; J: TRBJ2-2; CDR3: CASSPLGLQTSGSHTGELFF
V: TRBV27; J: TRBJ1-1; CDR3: CASSITGVTEAFF
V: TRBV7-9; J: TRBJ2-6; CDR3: CASSPGTGLSGANVLTF
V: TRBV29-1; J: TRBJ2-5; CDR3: CSVIPSSGRANETQYF
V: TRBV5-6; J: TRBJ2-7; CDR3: CASSLVGEGEQYF
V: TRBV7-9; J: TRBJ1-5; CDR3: CASGIGSNQPQHF
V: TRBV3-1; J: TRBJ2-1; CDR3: CASSLTAGTGFGEQFF
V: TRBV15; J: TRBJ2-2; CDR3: CATSDTGPRFTGELFF
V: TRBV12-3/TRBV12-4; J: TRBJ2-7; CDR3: CASSLGVGQGFGYEQYF
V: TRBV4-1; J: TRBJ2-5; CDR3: CASSQGHGTGVTQYF
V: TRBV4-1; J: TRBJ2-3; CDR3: CASSPTPSGGSTDTQYF
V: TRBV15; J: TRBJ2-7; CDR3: CATSAERGSYEQYF
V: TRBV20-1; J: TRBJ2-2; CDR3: CSARTGGDTGELFF
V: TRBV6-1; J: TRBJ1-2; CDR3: CASSESGVDYGYTF
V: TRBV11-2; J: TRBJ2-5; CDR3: CASSLGPIQETQYF
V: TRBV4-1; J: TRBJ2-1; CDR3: CASSLVWNNEQFF
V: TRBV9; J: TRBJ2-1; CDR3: CASSVGQGQYNEQFF
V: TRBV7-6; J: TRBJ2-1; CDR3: CASSLVLAGSDNEQFF
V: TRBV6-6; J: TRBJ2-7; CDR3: CASSGDFYEQYF
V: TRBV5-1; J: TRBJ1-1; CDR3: CASSYKGAMNTEAFF
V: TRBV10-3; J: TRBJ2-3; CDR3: CAISPPTSNADTQYF
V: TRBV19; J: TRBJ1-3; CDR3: CASSIDLWKGTSGNTIYF
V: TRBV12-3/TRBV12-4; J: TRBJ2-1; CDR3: CASRPGLASARAPFF
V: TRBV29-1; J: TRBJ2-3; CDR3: CSVFEEESTDTQYF